This T cell receptor beta chain originates from a study of beta chain features in type 1 diabetes. Findings and caveats of the study: Sampled from patients, naive, central memory and Treg TCRB repertoires appeared more similar than those sampled from healthy donors.

This clone turned up a few times. The antigen is undetermined. The sample has other DNA sequences that encode this CDR3 too. Every bit of the isolated RNA underwent reverse transcription, so sequencing read expressed TCRB transcripts. The average read count of naive, central memory and regulatory T cell samples was approximately 3.5 million. The table came from immunoSEQ multiplex PCR; TCRdb's copy has only in-frame clones and leaves some out. The sample includes approximately 400,000 clones, about 15% of them seen just once. CDR1 is GTSNPN, CDR2 SVGIG, per germline (reference sequence). The CDR3 extends over 13 amino acids. J gave up 4 bases and V 1 base, and 3 bases lay outside the gene matches. Purity exceeded 95% in all sorted populations.

The J gene is TRBJ1-2, the V gene TRBV30; 7 bases fit TRBD1. The sequenced sample consisted of naive CD4+ T cells from blood. The sequence derives from a woman aged 18-29 years in good health. CDR3 coding DNA: TGTGCCTGGAGTGGGGCAGGGGGCTATGGCTACACCTTC. It encodes CAWSGAGGYGYTF.